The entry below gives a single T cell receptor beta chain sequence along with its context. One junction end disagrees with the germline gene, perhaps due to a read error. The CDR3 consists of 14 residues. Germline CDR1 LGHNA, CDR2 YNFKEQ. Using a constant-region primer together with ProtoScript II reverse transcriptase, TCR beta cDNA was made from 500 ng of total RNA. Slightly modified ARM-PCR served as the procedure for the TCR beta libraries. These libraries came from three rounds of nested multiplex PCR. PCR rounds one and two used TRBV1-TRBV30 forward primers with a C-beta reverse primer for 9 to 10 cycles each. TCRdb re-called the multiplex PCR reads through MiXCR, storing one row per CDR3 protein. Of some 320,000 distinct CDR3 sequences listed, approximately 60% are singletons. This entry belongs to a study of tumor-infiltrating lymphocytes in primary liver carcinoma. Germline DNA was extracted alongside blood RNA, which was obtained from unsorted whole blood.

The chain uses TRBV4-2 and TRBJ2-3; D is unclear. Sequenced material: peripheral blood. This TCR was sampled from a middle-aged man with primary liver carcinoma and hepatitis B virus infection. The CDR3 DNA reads TGTGCCGGCAGCCAAGTTTATGGGGAAGGTATGCAGTATTTT. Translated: CAGSQVYGEGMQYF.